The 21 T cell receptor beta chains below come from one sample, sequenced in a study of T cells in Graves' hyperthyroidism and ophthalmopathy. The CDR3 regions of TCR beta were amplified from RNA transcripts. In the first-round RT-PCR of the TCR CDR3, the HTBI primer set was used. TCRdb processed the multiplex PCR reads anew with MiXCR; each CDR3 protein has one entry. The sample lists almost 250,000 distinct CDR3 sequences, approximately 25% seen once, with around 32% in the top ten. The sequenced sample consisted of blood. Source of these receptors: a woman in her thirties or forties with Graves' ophthalmopathy.

This clonotype has only a few counts. This rearrangement joins TRBV2 to TRBJ2-7, with no clear D. The V end was cut by 6 bases, the J end by 2 bases, with 14 bases between. Germline-derived CDR1 and CDR2 are SNHLY and FYNNEI. This CDR3 spans 14 amino acids. CDR3 amino acids: CASSSTLGAYEQYF. The CDR3, as DNA: TGTGCCAGCAGCTCTACCCTCGGAGCCTACGAGCAGTACTTC.

This clonotype was detected many times. V usage is TRBV4-1 and J usage is TRBJ1-1; 7 nucleotides align to TRBD1. Germline V CDR1 and CDR2: MGHRA, YSYEKL. V was pared by 1 base and J by 5 bases, with 4 bases of the junction left unmatched. The CDR3 has 14 amino acids. The CDR3 DNA reads as TGCGCCAGCAGCCAAGCCCAGGGGGAGACTGAAGCTTTCTTT. The encoded protein is CASSQAQGETEAFF.

This sequence joins TRBV28 and TRBJ1-1; TRBD1 agrees at 7 bases. The CDR3 contains 17 residues. CDR1 and CDR2 from the germline V gene are MDHEN and SYDVKM. The trim removed 7 bases at V and 1 base at J, leaving 15 bases unmatched. CDR3 sequence (DNA): TGTGCCAGCACGCCCTCACACCAACGACAGGGGAACACTGAAGCTTTCTTT. Translation gives CASTPSHQRQGNTEAFF.

This chain joins TRBV25-1 and TRBJ2-5; D remains unclear. In germline, CDR1 is MGHDK, CDR2 SYGVNS. This CDR3 spans 17 amino acids. V gave up 1 base and J gave up 2 bases, with 17 bases separating them. The CDR3 is CASSELGGAESQETQYF. In nucleotides, the CDR3 is TGTGCCAGCAGTGAATTGGGTGGAGCAGAATCTCAAGAGACCCAGTACTTC.

The chain links TRBV20-1 to TRBJ1-2; possible D gene TRBD1, 6 bases. This CDR3 is built from 15 residues. Trimming removed 0 bases at V and 8 bases at J, with 19 bases between. CDR1 and CDR2 (germline): DFQATT, SNEGSKA (reference sequence). CDR3 DNA sequence: TGCAGTGCTAGAGAAACAGGAACGTCCACAGGGGGCTACACCTTC. It translates to CSARETGTSTGGYTF.

There are many counts of this clonotype. The genes are TRBV7-2 and TRBJ2-7; 10 bases align to TRBD2. Germline assignment: CDR1 SGHTA and CDR2 FQGNSA. The CDR3 spans 16 residues. V shed 2 bases and J 2 bases; nucleotides not matched to a gene: 6. The CDR3 loop is CASSLRGTSAPYEQYF. The CDR3 region has the DNA TGTGCCAGCAGCTTACGCGGGACTAGCGCACCCTACGAGCAGTACTTC.

The rearrangement joins TRBV7-2 to TRBJ1-2; D unresolved. Germline assignment: CDR1 SGHTA and CDR2 FQGNSA. This CDR3 spans 15 amino acids. V lost 6 bases and J 0 bases, leaving 14 bases between the germline ends. The DNA of the CDR3 is TGTGCCAGCAGTCAAGCCGGCGGTCCTAACTATGGCTACACCTTC. This translates into CASSQAGGPNYGYTF.

There are many counts of this clonotype. The chain uses TRBV12-3 or TRBV12-4 and TRBJ1-1; 10 positions agree with TRBD1. Trimming removed 5 bases from V and 3 bases from J; junction bases left unmatched: 3. This CDR3 comprises 14 residues. The CDR3 loop reads CASSMDRGDTEAFF. For the CDR3, the DNA is TGTGCCAGCAGTATGGACAGGGGGGACACTGAAGCTTTCTTT.

This clonotype was detected once. Because it lacks the conserved phenylalanine or tryptophan at the end, this CDR3 is likely a read error. V and J are TRBV10-2 and TRBJ2-7; D gene unclear. The CDR3 spans 11 residues. The ends were cut back, 6 bases at V and 1 base at J, with 4 bases in the middle. From germline, CDR1 is WSHSY and CDR2 SAAADI. The CDR3 spells CASSQSYEQYS. CDR3 bases: TGCGCCAGCAGCCAATCCTACGAGCAGTACTCA.

This clonotype was seen at least ten times. This chain uses TRBV4-2 with TRBJ1-3; TRBD1 agrees at 8 bases. V was pared by 0 bases and J by 4 bases, with 5 bases of the junction left unmatched. The germline gives CDR1 LGHNA, CDR2 YNFKEQ. CDR3 length equals 16 residues. CDR3 residues: CASSQDQGATGNTIYF. CDR3 coding DNA: TGTGCCAGCAGCCAAGATCAGGGGGCGACGGGAAACACCATATATTTT.

This chain connects TRBV28 to TRBJ2-2; 11 bases are shared with TRBD1. Germline assignment: CDR1 MDHEN and CDR2 SYDVKM. This CDR3 spans 15 amino acids. V shed 6 bases and J 6 bases; nucleotides not matched to a gene: 6. The CDR3 nucleotides read TGTGCCAGCAGGAGGACAGGGGGCGCGGCCGGGGAGCTGTTTTTT. Translated, it gives CASRRTGGAAGELFF.

This clonotype turned up a few times. A junction boundary mismatches the germline segment, possibly from a read error. CDR3: CASSQEAQAAYEQSF. The CDR3, as DNA: TGTGCCAGCAGCCAAGAGGCACAGGCGGCCTACGAGCAGTCCTTC. The V gene is TRBV4-2, the J gene TRBJ2-7, with D tentatively TRBD1 (5 bases). The CDR3 has 15 residues. CDR1 and CDR2 (germline): LGHNA, YNFKEQ.

This clonotype was recorded many times. In DNA, the CDR3 is TGTGCCAGCAGTTTCGGAAACATTCAGTACTTC. It yields the protein CASSFGNIQYF. J is TRBJ2-4 and V is TRBV27, with unresolved D. The length of the CDR3 is 11 residues. Germline CDR1 is MNHEY and CDR2 is SMNVEV (reference sequence). The V end was cut by 3 bases, the J end by 6 bases, with 3 bases between.

This clonotype was detected many times. The genes are TRBV28 and TRBJ2-5; D might be TRBD1 (6 bases). Trimming cost V 8 bases and J 2 bases, with 9 bases left between them. This CDR3 is 12 amino acids long. Germline V lookup: CDR1 MDHEN, CDR2 SYDVKM. Written as DNA, the CDR3 is TGTGCCAGCTTTGACAGGCAAGAGACCCAGTACTTC. Encoded protein: CASFDRQETQYF. The variable domain in full, completed from reference TRBV28 and TRBJ2-5, reads DVKVTQSSRYLVKRTGEKVFLECVQDMDHENMFWYRQDPGLGLRLIYFSYDVKMKEKGDIPEGYSVSREKKERFSLILESASTNQTSMYLCASFDRQETQYFGPGTRLLVL.

The chain employs TRBV12-3 or TRBV12-4 and TRBJ2-5, with D maybe TRBD2 (5 bases). V lost 5 bases, J lost 10 bases, and 20 bases lay in between. The CDR3 contains 14 residues. The CDR3 nucleotides are TGTGCCAGCAGTGAGAGGGAGTCCCTCGGTGACCAGTACTTC. It yields the protein CASSERESLGDQYF.

Many counts were recorded for this clonotype. The V gene is TRBV7-3, the J gene TRBJ1-5; D is undetermined. The CDR3 extends over 13 amino acids. The germline V and J ends were trimmed by 4 bases and 0 bases, with 4 bases remaining between them. Germline V gene lookup returns CDR1 SGHTA and CDR2 FQGTGA. This chain's CDR3 is CASSYYSNQPQHF. The CDR3 coding sequence is TGTGCCAGCAGCTATTATAGCAATCAGCCCCAGCATTTT.

Ten or more counts support this clonotype. V usage is TRBV24-1 and J usage is TRBJ2-2; 7 bases are a match to TRBD2. CDR1 is KGHDR and CDR2 is SFDVKD in the germline V gene. Trimming cost V 3 bases and J 6 bases; bases outside gene matches: 9. The CDR3 has 16 amino acids. CDR3 sequence reads: CATSDRTYGRPGELFF. The CDR3 DNA is TGTGCCACCAGTGATCGGACCTACGGGAGGCCCGGGGAGCTGTTTTTT.

The CDR3 sequence: CASSYRTSGGAETQYF. The CDR3 coding sequence is TGTGCCAGCAGCTACCGGACTAGCGGGGGGGCAGAGACCCAGTACTTC. The chain employs TRBV7-2 and TRBJ2-5; 15 positions match TRBD2. The germline CDR1 and CDR2 sequences are SGHTA and FQGNSA. J lost 4 bases, V lost 4 bases, and 4 bases had no gene match. The length of the CDR3 is 16 residues.

This clonotype was recorded at least ten times. The chain employs TRBV28 and TRBJ2-7; 9 nucleotides align to TRBD2. Trimming took 5 bases from V and 6 from J; bases not matched to a gene: 5. The CDR3 runs 13 residues. Germline V lookup: CDR1 MDHEN, CDR2 SYDVKM. CDR3 in amino acids: CASSGGGRGEQYF. CDR3 in DNA: TGTGCCAGCAGTGGGGGCGGGAGGGGCGAGCAGTACTTC.

There are many counts of this clonotype. J is TRBJ2-7 and V is TRBV5-1, with D possibly being TRBD2 (5 bases). Trimming removed 0 bases from V and 1 base from J, with 14 bases in between. Germline V gene sequence: CDR1 SGHRS, CDR2 YFSETQ. The CDR3 spans 16 residues. The CDR3 DNA reads TGCGCCAGCAGCTTGGACCGGACGCGGGTATCCTACGAGCAGTACTTC. Encoded protein: CASSLDRTRVSYEQYF.

This chain connects TRBV28 to TRBJ2-7, with TRBD2 matching over 13 bases. The CDR3 loop spans 16 amino acids. Germline CDR1 is MDHEN and CDR2 is SYDVKM. V lost 5 bases and J lost 3; bases outside the gene matches: 7. The CDR3, as DNA: TGTGCCAGCAGTCTATTAGGGACTAGCGGGATCTACGAGCAGTACTTC. Amino acid sequence: CASSLLGTSGIYEQYF. The full variable domain, rest sourced from reference TRBV28 and TRBJ2-7, is DVKVTQSSRYLVKRTGEKVFLECVQDMDHENMFWYRQDPGLGLRLIYFSYDVKMKEKGDIPEGYSVSREKKERFSLILESASTNQTSMYLCASSLLGTSGIYEQYFGPGTRLTVT.